The 27 T cell receptor beta chains in this list originate from one sample, sequenced in a study of shared clonotypes between healthy human individuals (dated by TCRdb to the early 2020s). Library method: the immunoSEQ multiplex PCR assay. Not all clones reach the TCRdb copy of this immuneACCESS table, which keeps in-frame sequences only. Checked studies attribute under half of the gap to unresolved V genes and leave the rest unexplained. This sample gives some 2,500,000 clones in total; roughly 93% of them show up just once. The ten top clones hold roughly 0.39% of the sample. The sequenced sample consisted of naive CD4+ T cells from PBMCs. What this sample's cell subset or site label stands for: CD45RA+ positively selected. The receptors derive from a man between 18 and 35 years old in good health. Some clones in this sample may be carry-over from other donors' samples.

The chain links TRBV27 to TRBJ2-1, with TRBD2 matching 10 bases. The J segment lost 9 bases and the V segment lost 2 bases, leaving 7 bases of the junction unmatched. The CDR3 has 15 residues. Germline values: CDR1 MNHEY, CDR2 SMNVEV (reference sequence). The DNA for the CDR3 is TGTGCCAGCAGTTTAGAAGCGGGAGGGCCGGGTGAGCAGTTCTTC. Its translation is CASSLEAGGPGEQFF.

J is TRBJ1-2 and V is TRBV29-1, with D perhaps TRBD1 (5 bases). CDR3 length: 15 amino acids. The germline CDR1 and CDR2 sequences are SQVTM and ANQGSEA. Trimming took off 0 bases at V and 8 bases at J, with 19 bases between the two ends. The CDR3 bases are TGCAGCGTTGAAGACCCAACGACAGAGCCATCCGGCTACACCTTC. Its translation: CSVEDPTTEPSGYTF.

DNA for the CDR3: TGTGCCAGTAGTCCCACAGGGGCTGGGGCCAACGTCCTGACTTTC. It specifies CASSPTGAGANVLTF. The V gene is TRBV19, the J gene TRBJ2-6; 7 bases match TRBD1. V lost 5 bases, J lost 2 bases, and 3 bases stayed unmatched. The CDR3 contains 15 residues. Germline CDR1 reads LNHDA; CDR2 reads SQIVND (reference sequence).

V gene TRBV5-4 combines with J gene TRBJ2-2; 11 nucleotides match TRBD2. The J segment lost 6 bases and the V segment lost 3 bases, leaving 4 bases of the junction unmatched. CDR3 size: 15 residues. Germline V gene data show CDR1 as SGHNT and CDR2 as YYREEE (reference sequence). The CDR3 is CASSSPGLAAGELFF. The CDR3 DNA sequence: TGTGCCAGCAGCTCGCCGGGACTAGCGGCCGGGGAGCTGTTTTTT.

The chain couples TRBV18 to TRBJ2-3, with 7 bases fitting TRBD2. With V trimmed by 3 bases and J by 0 bases, 6 bases remained unmatched. CDR3 length equals 16 residues. Germline V gives CDR1 KGHSH, CDR2 LQKENI. The CDR3 nucleotides are TGTGCCAGCTCACCCGGGCGGGAGACTAGCACAGATACGCAGTATTTT. It encodes CASSPGRETSTDTQYF.

The table lists this clone with a count of one. The chain has TRBV20-1 and TRBJ1-2; no clear D. This CDR3 region has 10 residues. In germline, CDR1 is DFQATT, CDR2 SNEGSKA (reference sequence). For the CDR3, the DNA is TGCAGCTGGTATAACTATGGCTACACCTTC. As protein: CSWYNYGYTF.

J is TRBJ1-1 and V is TRBV18; D remains ambiguous. The V end lost 3 bases, the J end lost 6 bases, and 14 bases lay between the germline ends. From germline, CDR1 is KGHSH and CDR2 LQKENI. The CDR3 covers 14 residues. The CDR3 sequence is CASSPVRAEAEAFF. Written as DNA, the CDR3 is TGTGCCAGCTCACCGGTACGGGCGGAGGCTGAAGCTTTCTTT.

This sequence joins TRBV7-9 and TRBJ1-3, with D possibly matching TRBD1 (6 bases). The CDR3 contains 17 residues. The ends were cut back, 5 bases at V and 0 bases at J, with 17 bases in the middle. CDR1 SEHNR and CDR2 FQNEAQ come from the germline V gene (reference sequence). This CDR3 is CASSRRGALDSGNTIYF. CDR3 DNA: TGTGCCAGCAGCCGCCGGGGGGCCCTTGACTCTGGAAACACCATATATTTT.

The V gene is TRBV7-2, the J gene TRBJ2-7; a weak D match, TRBD1 (6 bases). This CDR3 is 13 amino acids long. Per germline, CDR1 SGHTA and CDR2 FQGNSA. Trimming stripped 2 bases from V and 10 bases from J, with 15 bases between. CDR3 amino acids: CASSLYWQGPQYF. Here the CDR3 DNA reads TGTGCCAGCAGCTTATATTGGCAGGGGCCTCAGTACTTC.

This chain uses TRBV29-1 with TRBJ2-7; 8 positions match TRBD1. V was clipped by 0 bases and J by 10 bases; unmatched bases: 8. CDR1 and CDR2 (germline): SQVTM, ANQGSEA. This CDR3 contains 13 residues. Written as DNA, the CDR3 is TGCAGCGTTGAAGATAGGGACAGGACGGTACAGTACTTC. It translates to CSVEDRDRTVQYF.

Regarding this clone: Other DNA sequences from this sample encode an identical CDR3 as well. The chain carries TRBV5-1 and TRBJ2-7, with unresolved D. Per the germline V gene, CDR1 is SGHRS and CDR2 is YFSETQ. This CDR3 region has 12 residues. Deletions cut 3 bases from V and 3 bases from J, with 7 bases between. The CDR3: CASSSQSYEQYF. CDR3 DNA: TGCGCCAGCAGCTCGCAGAGCTACGAGCAGTACTTC.

V gene TRBV7-9 combines with J gene TRBJ2-7; 7 nucleotides agree with TRBD1. In germline, CDR1 is SEHNR, CDR2 FQNEAQ (reference sequence). V lost 0 bases, J lost 7 bases, and 21 bases stayed unmatched. The CDR3 runs 19 residues. CDR3 region: CASSLAETGPERPVVEQYF. In nucleotides, the CDR3 is TGTGCCAGCAGCTTAGCCGAGACAGGGCCGGAGCGCCCGGTGGTAGAGCAGTACTTC.

The rearrangement joins TRBV28 to TRBJ2-3, with a tentative D call TRBD1 (6 bases). The CDR3 length is 15 residues. The germline gives CDR1 MDHEN, CDR2 SYDVKM. V was cut by 4 bases and J by 2 bases, with 13 bases left in between. CDR3 in amino acids: CASSSAGVYTDTQYF. The CDR3, as DNA: TGTGCCAGCAGTTCCGCAGGGGTTTACACAGATACGCAGTATTTT.

The rearrangement joins TRBV19 to TRBJ2-2, with 7 bases identical to TRBD1. This CDR3 contains 15 residues. CDR1 LNHDA and CDR2 SQIVND come from the germline V gene (reference sequence). The V segment lost 1 base and the J segment 7 bases; nucleotides outside the gene matches: 6. The CDR3 DNA reads TGTGCCAGTAGTATAGTACCCCGGGACAGCGGGGAGCTGTTTTTT. This gives the protein CASSIVPRDSGELFF.

The DNA for the CDR3 is TGTGCCAGCAGCTCCGGGACTAGCGAGTACAATGAGCAGTTCTTC. This translates into CASSSGTSEYNEQFF. The chain uses TRBV6-6 and TRBJ2-1, with 10 bases aligning to TRBD2. Germline lookup yields CDR1 MNHNY and CDR2 SVGAGI (reference sequence). The CDR3 sequence is 15 residues long. V lost 6 bases to trimming and J lost 4 bases; unmatched junction nucleotides: 6.

This chain links TRBV6-1 with TRBJ1-1; D is ambiguous. Germline-derived CDR1 and CDR2 are MNHNS and SASEGT. The V and J ends lost 3 bases and 5 bases respectively, with 16 bases between them. The CDR3 is 15 amino acids. CDR3 region: CASSEVRGVGTEAFF. CDR3 nucleotides: TGTGCCAGCAGTGAGGTTCGGGGTGTAGGTACTGAAGCTTTCTTT.

The gene calls are TRBV6-5 and TRBJ2-5; D perhaps matches TRBD1 (6 bases). Germline CDR1 is MNHEY and CDR2 is SVGAGI. The CDR3 runs to 12 residues. The ends were cut back, 6 bases at V and 7 bases at J, with 12 bases in the middle. The CDR3 loop is CASRKTGATQYF. The CDR3 nucleotides read TGTGCCAGCAGAAAGACAGGAGCGACCCAGTACTTC.

V usage is TRBV11-3 and J usage is TRBJ2-7, with 8 bases matching TRBD2. The CDR3 contains 15 residues. Germline values: CDR1 SGHNT, CDR2 YENEEA. V was pared by 2 bases and J by 1 base, with 4 bases of the junction left unmatched. In DNA, the CDR3 is TGTGCCAGCAGCTTATACGGGGGGGAGTCCTACGAGCAGTACTTC. This encodes CASSLYGGESYEQYF.

The genes are TRBV5-4 and TRBJ2-7; maybe TRBD2 (6 bases). This CDR3 region has 13 residues. Trimming shortened V by 1 base and J by 7 bases, and 12 bases separated the two germline ends. CDR1 is SGHNT, CDR2 YYREEE, per germline (reference sequence). The CDR3 loop is CASSLSSAGEQYF. The CDR3, as DNA: TGTGCCAGCAGCTTGAGCTCGGCGGGGGAGCAGTACTTC.

V is TRBV9 and J is TRBJ1-3; D unresolved. CDR1 is SGDLS and CDR2 is YYNGEE in the germline V gene. V was trimmed by 1 base and J by 2 bases, leaving 7 bases between them. The CDR3 runs 14 residues. The CDR3: CASSVRITGNTIYF. Written as DNA, the CDR3 is TGTGCCAGCAGCGTACGGATTACTGGAAACACCATATATTTT.

V usage is TRBV10-3 and J usage is TRBJ2-3, with TRBD1 as a possible D gene (6 bases). There are 14 residues in the CDR3. Germline CDR1 is ENHRY and CDR2 is SYGVKD. Trimming stripped 11 bases from V and 6 bases from J, with 21 bases between. CDR3 region: CASQPQGRADTQYF. The CDR3 DNA reads as TGTGCCTCCCAGCCCCAGGGGAGAGCGGATACGCAGTATTTT.

J is TRBJ2-5 and V is TRBV19; a weak D match, TRBD1 (6 bases). The CDR3 contains 14 residues. From germline, CDR1 is LNHDA and CDR2 SQIVND (reference sequence). Trimming left V 7 bases short and J 4 bases short, with 16 bases between. The DNA for the CDR3 is TGTGCCAGTAAAGACACAGGGCGGCGAGAGACCCAGTACTTC. Translation gives CASKDTGRRETQYF. The complete variable domain, with remaining parts taken from reference TRBV19 and TRBJ2-5, reads DGGITQSPKYLFRKEGQNVTLSCEQNLNHDAMYWYRQDPGQGLRLIYYSQIVNDFQKGDIAEGYSVSREKKESFPLTVTSAQKNPTAFYLCASKDTGRRETQYFGPGTRLLVL.

This clone was found once. The J gene is TRBJ1-1, the V gene TRBV5-1, with 8 bases lining up with TRBD1. Trimming cost V 4 bases and J 1 base; bases outside gene matches: 12. Germline values: CDR1 SGHRS, CDR2 YFSETQ. CDR3 length equals 17 residues. CDR3 sequence: CASSHETLQGGNTEAFF. CDR3 in DNA: TGCGCCAGCAGCCATGAAACATTACAGGGGGGGAACACTGAAGCTTTCTTT.

The chain carries TRBV5-1 and TRBJ1-1; the match to TRBD1 covers 8 bases. In germline, CDR1 is SGHRS, CDR2 YFSETQ. The CDR3 is 15 residues long. V shed 4 bases and J 3 bases; nucleotides not matched to a gene: 8. The CDR3 protein is CASSPPQGAHTEAFF. CDR3 coding DNA: TGCGCCAGCAGCCCTCCTCAGGGGGCGCACACTGAAGCTTTCTTT.

The chain links TRBV7-8 to TRBJ2-3; 9 bases map to TRBD2. CDR1 SGHVS and CDR2 FQNEAQ come from the germline V gene. The CDR3 is 15 amino acids. Trimming at V came to 4 bases and at J to 4 bases, leaving 6 bases not matched to a gene. CDR3 DNA sequence: TGTGCCAGCAGCTCCTTAGCGGGAGAGGCAGATACGCAGTATTTT. This translates into CASSSLAGEADTQYF.

This clone was observed a single time. The rearrangement links TRBV7-9 to TRBJ2-1, with 10 bases lining up with TRBD2. Germline assignment: CDR1 SEHNR and CDR2 FQNEAQ (reference sequence). Trimming at V came to 1 base and at J to 8 bases, leaving 5 bases not matched to a gene. CDR3 length: 15 residues. The CDR3 coding sequence is TGTGCCAGCAGCTTAGGCCTAGCGGGAGCGCATGAGCAGTTCTTC. Its protein is CASSLGLAGAHEQFF.

The CDR3 sequence: CAWSVLGSRMRAGYTF. CDR3 nucleotides: TGTGCCTGGAGTGTTTTAGGCAGTCGCATGAGAGCTGGCTACACCTTC. J is TRBJ1-2 and V is TRBV30, with no clear D. Per germline, CDR1 GTSNPN and CDR2 SVGIG (reference sequence). This CDR3 region has 16 residues. Trimming removed 0 bases from V and 7 bases from J, with 21 bases in between.